The clone carrying this T cell receptor beta chain was seen ten or more times. CDR1 and CDR2 from the germline V gene are ENHRY and SYGVKD. The CDR3 covers 14 residues. Trimming cost V 3 bases and J 1 base, with 8 bases left between them. This entry belongs to a study of identical twins. TCRdb re-derived calls from the 5' RACE reads in MiXCR, one entry per CDR3 protein. The sample consists of 500,000 to 600,000 distinct CDR3 sequences, under 25% of them appearing once. Another study also made use of these data, one on T cells expressing NK-cell markers.

This sequence was found in a woman in her late teens or twenties in good health. This chain connects TRBV10-3 to TRBJ2-3; no firm D call. The material sequenced was CD4+ T cells sorted from blood. CDR3 sequence: CAISEDRGTDTQYF. In DNA, the CDR3 is TGTGCCATCAGTGAAGATAGGGGCACAGATACGCAGTATTTT.